The 20 T cell receptor beta chains in this list originate from one sample, sequenced in a study of blood T cell repertoires in COVID-19. Produced via immunoSEQ multiplex PCR; TCRdb's table is partial and in-frame only. The sample includes 70,000 to 90,000 clones, more than 85% of them seen just once. Sequencing was carried out using PBMCs or T cells enriched from blood (not recorded which). The receptors derive from a woman aged 45-59 years with acute COVID-19.

This chain uses TRBV7-8 with TRBJ2-7; the match to TRBD2 covers 12 bases. The CDR3 is 14 residues long. The ends lost 5 bases at V and 6 bases at J; junction bases unmatched: 5. Germline V lookup: CDR1 SGHVS, CDR2 FQNEAQ. The CDR3: CASSPSGRAFEQYF. The CDR3 DNA is TGTGCCAGCAGCCCTAGCGGGAGGGCCTTCGAGCAGTACTTC.

This chain joins TRBV6-5 and TRBJ2-1, with 7 bases aligning to TRBD2. The V gene end was trimmed by 2 bases and the J gene end by 8 bases; junction bases not matched to a gene: 6. Per the germline V gene, CDR1 is MNHEY and CDR2 is SVGAGI. The CDR3 length is 14 residues. The DNA for the CDR3 is TGTGCCAGCAGTTACCACGGGACTAACTATGAGCAGTTCTTC. Residues: CASSYHGTNYEQFF.

The rearrangement joins TRBV6-5 to TRBJ1-6; 9 bases are shared with TRBD1. Germline V CDR1 and CDR2: MNHEY, SVGAGI. CDR3 size: 15 residues. Trimming cost V 2 bases and J 4 bases; bases outside gene matches: 0. The CDR3: CASSYGTGYNSPLHF. CDR3 bases: TGTGCCAGCAGTTACGGGACAGGGTATAATTCACCCCTCCACTTT.

CDR3 in DNA: TGTGCCAGCAGTTACTCGAGGGCCAGCACCGGGGAGCTGTTTTTT. Translated: CASSYSRASTGELFF. The chain combines TRBV6-6 with TRBJ2-2; possibly TRBD2 for D (5 bases). CDR1 and CDR2 from the germline V gene are MNHNY and SVGAGI (reference sequence). Trimming took 0 bases from V and 4 from J, leaving 9 bases between them. The CDR3 loop spans 15 amino acids.

V gene TRBV5-6 combines with J gene TRBJ1-1, with 7 positions matching TRBD1. Germline CDR1 SGHDT, CDR2 YYEEEE. The trim removed 4 bases at V and 8 bases at J, leaving 2 bases unmatched. The CDR3 has 11 residues. The CDR3 region is CASSRQGEAFF. For the CDR3, the DNA is TGTGCCAGCAGCCGACAGGGAGAAGCTTTCTTT. Using reference TRBV5-6 and TRBJ1-1 for the parts outside the CDR3, the full variable domain is DAGVTQSPTHLIKTRGQQVTLRCSPKSGHDTVSWYQQALGQGPQFIFQYYEEEERQRGNFPDRFSGHQFPNYSSELNVNALLLGDSALYLCASSRQGEAFFGQGTRLTVV.

The chain combines TRBV7-9 with TRBJ2-2; 13 bases fit TRBD2. The CDR3 contains 17 residues. Unmatched junction bases numbered 5, after V lost 7 bases and J lost 0 bases. Germline CDR1 and CDR2: SEHNR and FQNEAQ (reference sequence). The CDR3 is CASTPTSGRSNTGELFF. CDR3 DNA: TGTGCCAGCACCCCGACTAGCGGGAGGTCGAACACCGGGGAGCTGTTTTTT. The full variable domain, rest sourced from reference TRBV7-9 and TRBJ2-2, is DTGVSQNPRHKITKRGQNVTFRCDPISEHNRLYWYRQTLGQGPEFLTYFQNEAQLEKSRLLSDRFSAERPKGSFSTLEIQRTEQGDSAMYLCASTPTSGRSNTGELFFGEGSRLTVL.

Notes on this clone: One end of the junction does not line up with germline, which may come from a read error. The chain recombines TRBV19 with TRBJ2-2; 10 bases agree with TRBD2. CDR3 length: 15 amino acids. Looked up from germline, CDR1 is LNHDA and CDR2 is SQIVND (reference sequence). CDR3 region: CASSVSGRNPGELFF. DNA of the CDR3: TGTGCCAGTAGTGTTAGCGGGAGGAACCCCGGGGAGCTGTTTTTT.

This chain connects TRBV7-8 to TRBJ1-5, with 7 bases that match TRBD1. V lost 1 base and J lost 0; bases outside the gene matches: 15. The germline CDR1 and CDR2 sequences are SGHVS and FQNEAQ. CDR3 length equals 20 residues. The CDR3, as DNA: TGTGCCAGCAGCTTAGTAAAAAGGGGGACAGTCGGGAATAGCAATCAGCCCCAGCATTTT. Its translation: CASSLVKRGTVGNSNQPQHF.

This chain links TRBV7-2 with TRBJ1-1, with TRBD1 matching over 7 bases. This CDR3 region has 13 residues. The V and J ends lost 1 base and 10 bases, in that order; junction bases with no gene match: 6. In germline, CDR1 is SGHTA, CDR2 FQGNSA. In DNA, the CDR3 is TGTGCCAGCAGCTTAGACCGTTCAGGGGGAGCTTTCTTT. Protein: CASSLDRSGGAFF. Based on the CDR3 plus reference TRBV7-2 and TRBJ1-1, the full variable domain is GAGVSQSPSNKVTEKGKDVELRCDPISGHTALYWYRQSLGQGLEFLIYFQGNSAPDKSGLPSDRFSAERTGGSVSTLTIQRTQQEDSAVYLCASSLDRSGGAFFGQGTRLTVV.

This chain links TRBV5-1 with TRBJ2-1, with D perhaps matching TRBD2 (5 bases). This CDR3 region has 14 residues. The germline CDR1 and CDR2 sequences are SGHRS and YFSETQ. The germline V and J ends were trimmed by 1 base and 1 base, with 6 bases remaining between them. DNA for the CDR3: TGCGCCAGCAGCTTGCCGGGATCCTACAATGAGCAGTTCTTC. Translated: CASSLPGSYNEQFF.

The V and J genes are TRBV11-3 and TRBJ2-1; D gene uncertain. The CDR3 length is 13 residues. Germline CDR1 is SGHNT and CDR2 is YENEEA. V lost 0 bases, J lost 9 bases, and 9 bases lay in between. CDR3 nucleotides: TGTGCCAGCAGCTTAGATCGTACGGGTGAGCAGTTCTTC. This codes for CASSLDRTGEQFF.

The chain joins TRBV7-2 to TRBJ1-1; D unclear. Trimming pared 1 base from V and 0 bases from J, leaving 12 bases between. The CDR3 is 16 amino acids. Germline CDR1 is SGHTA and CDR2 is FQGNSA. The CDR3 sequence is CASSLEVQSMNTEAFF. CDR3 bases: TGTGCCAGCAGCTTAGAGGTACAGTCAATGAACACTGAAGCTTTCTTT.

This sequence joins TRBV7-9 and TRBJ1-2; D may be TRBD1 (5 bases). Germline V gene lookup returns CDR1 SEHNR and CDR2 FQNEAQ (reference sequence). V lost 1 base to trimming and J lost 6 bases, with 9 bases between them. The CDR3 spans 13 residues. The CDR3: CASSLGQFNGYTF. The CDR3 DNA reads TGTGCCAGCAGCTTAGGACAGTTTAATGGCTACACCTTC.

This clone was counted once. The J gene is TRBJ2-7, the V gene TRBV6-5; 11 bases are a match to TRBD1. The CDR3 is 13 amino acids. CDR1 and CDR2 from the germline V gene are MNHEY and SVGAGI. The V and J ends lost 8 bases and 4 bases, in that order; junction bases with no gene match: 4. CDR3 residues: CASCRDRGYEQYF. DNA for the CDR3: TGTGCCAGCTGTCGGGACAGGGGGTACGAGCAGTACTTC.

The V and J genes are TRBV4-3 and TRBJ1-2; tentatively, D is TRBD1 (5 bases). CDR3 length: 14 amino acids. Trimming stripped 0 bases from V and 4 bases from J, with 9 bases between. Germline V gives CDR1 LGHNA, CDR2 YSLEER. This CDR3 reads CASSQDPQGYGYTF. As DNA, the CDR3 is TGCGCCAGCAGCCAAGATCCCCAGGGCTATGGCTACACCTTC.

The V and J genes are TRBV25-1 and TRBJ2-7; D is possibly TRBD2 (5 bases). The CDR3 is 17 amino acids. From germline, CDR1 is MGHDK and CDR2 SYGVNS. The V and J ends lost 3 bases and 1 base respectively, with 19 bases between them. In DNA, the CDR3 is TGTGCCAGCAGTGAGGCAGGAGCTGGCTCGGGGTCCTACGAGCAGTACTTC. Its protein product is CASSEAGAGSGSYEQYF.

The chain links TRBV27 to TRBJ2-3; 10 bases match TRBD2. Germline values: CDR1 MNHEY, CDR2 SMNVEV (reference sequence). The V and J ends lost 0 bases and 4 bases, in that order; junction bases with no gene match: 4. CDR3 length: 16 amino acids. Here the CDR3 reads CASSLSRAGGADTQYF. CDR3 DNA sequence: TGTGCCAGCAGTTTATCGAGAGCGGGAGGGGCAGATACGCAGTATTTT.

This chain uses TRBV5-6 with TRBJ1-2; 7 bases are shared with TRBD1. The V and J ends lost 4 bases and 5 bases, in that order; junction bases with no gene match: 8. CDR3 size: 14 residues. Germline V lookup: CDR1 SGHDT, CDR2 YYEEEE. CDR3 nucleotide sequence: TGTGCCAGCAGCCTCGGGACAGTATTGTATGGCTACACCTTC. This encodes CASSLGTVLYGYTF.

This chain's CDR3 is CASSSTVNTEAFF. As DNA, the CDR3 is TGTGCCAGCAGCTCGACAGTGAACACTGAAGCTTTCTTT. J is TRBJ1-1 and V is TRBV7-3; perhaps TRBD1 as D (5 bases). The CDR3 loop spans 13 amino acids. The germline gives CDR1 SGHTA, CDR2 FQGTGA. Between the trimmed V and J ends, which lost 4 bases and 0 bases, there was a span of 6 bases. Looking up the rest from reference TRBV7-3 and TRBJ1-1 gives the full variable domain: GAGVSQTPSNKVTEKGKYVELRCDPISGHTALYWYRQSLGQGPEFLIYFQGTGAADDSGLPNDRFFAVRPEGSVSTLKIQRTERGDSAVYLCASSSTVNTEAFFGQGTRLTVV.

The V call is TRBV11-3, the J call TRBJ1-2, with TRBD1 matching over 7 bases. CDR3 length: 14 residues. Unmatched junction bases numbered 5, after V lost 5 bases and J lost 2 bases. Germline-derived CDR1 and CDR2 are SGHNT and YENEEA. CDR3 DNA: TGTGCCAGCAGCCCTGACAGGGTCAACTATGGCTACACCTTC. Protein sequence: CASSPDRVNYGYTF.